The sequence of this TCR beta chain was determined in a study of radiation and T cells in renal cell carcinoma. Germline V gene data show CDR1 as SQVTM and CDR2 as ANQGSEA. Trimming took 5 bases from V and 5 from J, leaving 10 bases between them. The CDR3 runs to 13 residues. Time point here: baseline pretreatment blood. This sample's treatment: 15 Gy SBRT to primary tumor, nephrectomy 4 weeks later. After SBRT, blood was collected at 2 and 4 weeks, plus baseline. General study results and limits: Top tumor clonotypes rose in blood 2 weeks post-radiation, then contracted.

The data were produced by immunoSEQ multiplex PCR, yet TCRdb's version contains in-frame clones alone and is incomplete. The data contain some 150,000 clones, roughly 83% of them singletons. This clone was picked up a small number of times. The antigen is not known. The rearrangement joins TRBV29-1 to TRBJ1-6; the D is unclear. The source was blood, collected from a patient whose treatment included radiotherapy and nephrectomy. This clonotype originated in a woman in her forties or fifties with renal cell carcinoma. CDR3 sequence (DNA): TGCAGCGTTAATTACGGTAATAATTCACCCCTCCACTTT. Protein sequence: CSVNYGNNSPLHF.